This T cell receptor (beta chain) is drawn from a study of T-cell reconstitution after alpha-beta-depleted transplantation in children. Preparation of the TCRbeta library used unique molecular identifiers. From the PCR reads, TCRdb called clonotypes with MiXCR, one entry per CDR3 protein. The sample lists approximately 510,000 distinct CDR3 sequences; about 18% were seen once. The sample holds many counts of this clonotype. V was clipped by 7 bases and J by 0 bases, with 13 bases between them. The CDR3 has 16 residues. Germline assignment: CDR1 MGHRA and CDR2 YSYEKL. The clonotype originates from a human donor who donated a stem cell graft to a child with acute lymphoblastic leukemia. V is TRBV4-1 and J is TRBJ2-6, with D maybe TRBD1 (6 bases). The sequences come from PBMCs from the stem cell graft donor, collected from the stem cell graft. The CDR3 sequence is CASKGWGHSGANVLTF. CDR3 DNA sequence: TGCGCCAGCAAAGGGTGGGGACACTCTGGGGCCAACGTCCTGACTTTC.